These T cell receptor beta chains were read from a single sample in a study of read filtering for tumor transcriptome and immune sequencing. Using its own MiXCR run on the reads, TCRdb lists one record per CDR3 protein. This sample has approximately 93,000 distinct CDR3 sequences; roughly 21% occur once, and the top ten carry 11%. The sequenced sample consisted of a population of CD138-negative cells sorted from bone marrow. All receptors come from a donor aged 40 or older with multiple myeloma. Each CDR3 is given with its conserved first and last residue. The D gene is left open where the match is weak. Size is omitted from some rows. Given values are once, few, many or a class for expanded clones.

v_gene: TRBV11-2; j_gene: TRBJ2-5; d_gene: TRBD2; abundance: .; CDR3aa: CASSPRLASQETQYF; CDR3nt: TGTGCCAGCAGCCCCAGACTAGCCAGCCAAGAGACCCAGTACTTC
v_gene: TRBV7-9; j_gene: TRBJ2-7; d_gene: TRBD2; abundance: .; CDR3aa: CASREGLGSQLDYEQHF; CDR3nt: TGTGCCAGCAGGGAGGGACTAGGGTCCCAATTAGACTACGAGCAGCACTTC
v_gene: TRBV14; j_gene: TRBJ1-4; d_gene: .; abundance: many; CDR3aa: CASSQARAGHEKLFF; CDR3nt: TGTGCCAGCAGCCAAGCGAGGGCCGGACATGAAAAACTGTTTTTT
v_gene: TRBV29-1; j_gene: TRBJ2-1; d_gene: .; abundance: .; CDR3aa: CSVVRGGSYNAQFF; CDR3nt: TGCAGTGTTGTAAGGGGGGGGTCCTACAATGCGCAGTTCTTC
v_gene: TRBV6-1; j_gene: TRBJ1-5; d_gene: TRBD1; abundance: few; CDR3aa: CASCRQGASNQPQHF; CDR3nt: TGTGCCAGCTGTAGACAGGGGGCGAGCAATCAGCCCCAGCATTTT
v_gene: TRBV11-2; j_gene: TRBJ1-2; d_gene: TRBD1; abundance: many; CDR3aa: CASSSPGQGDGYTF; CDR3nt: TGTGCCAGCAGCTCCCCGGGACAGGGCGATGGCTACACCTTC
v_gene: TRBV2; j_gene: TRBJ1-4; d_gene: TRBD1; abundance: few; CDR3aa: CASRLTGTDYEKLFF; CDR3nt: TGTGCCAGCAGACTTACCGGGACAGACTATGAAAAACTGTTTTTT
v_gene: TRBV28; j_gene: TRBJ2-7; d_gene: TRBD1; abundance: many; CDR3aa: CASSSSQGTKPYEQYF; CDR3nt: TGTGCCAGCAGTTCCTCACAGGGGACCAAGCCCTACGAGCAGTACTTC
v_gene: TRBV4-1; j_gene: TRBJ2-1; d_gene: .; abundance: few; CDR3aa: CASSQARDEQFF; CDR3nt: TGCGCCAGCAGCCAAGCTCGGGATGAGCAGTTCTTC
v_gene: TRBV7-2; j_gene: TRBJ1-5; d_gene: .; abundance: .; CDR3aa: CASSLVSGSNQPQHF; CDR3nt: TGTGCCAGCAGCTTAGTGAGTGGGAGCAATCAGCCCCAGCATTTT
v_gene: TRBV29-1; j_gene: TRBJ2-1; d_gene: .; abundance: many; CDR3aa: CSVVMRRNNEQFF; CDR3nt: TGCAGCGTTGTCATGAGGAGAAACAATGAGCAGTTCTTC
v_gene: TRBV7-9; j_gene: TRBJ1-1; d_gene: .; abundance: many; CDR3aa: CASTRTTNTEAFF; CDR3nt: TGTGCCAGCACCCGGACAACGAACACTGAAGCTTTCTTT
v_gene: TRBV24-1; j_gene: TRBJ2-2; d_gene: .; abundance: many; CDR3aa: CATSDFSAGELFF; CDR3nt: TGTGCCACCAGTGACTTTAGCGCCGGGGAGCTGTTTTTT
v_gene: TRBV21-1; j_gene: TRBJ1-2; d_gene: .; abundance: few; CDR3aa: CASSKEDGDKRYGYTF; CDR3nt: TGTGCCAGCAGCAAAGAGGATGGGGACAAACGCTATGGCTACACCTTC
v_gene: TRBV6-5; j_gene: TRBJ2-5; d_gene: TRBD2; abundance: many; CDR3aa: CASSPSTGGETQYF; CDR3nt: TGTGCCAGCAGTCCGTCAACGGGGGGGGAGACCCAGTACTTC
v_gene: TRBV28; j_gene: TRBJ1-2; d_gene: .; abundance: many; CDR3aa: CASREHLGGEYGYTF; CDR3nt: TGTGCCAGCAGGGAGCATCTCGGGGGAGAATATGGCTACACCTTC
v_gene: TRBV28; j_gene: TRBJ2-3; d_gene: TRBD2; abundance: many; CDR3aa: CASSLGGGAQSDTQYF; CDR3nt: TGTGCCAGCAGTCTCGGCGGGGGGGCCCAGTCAGATACGCAGTATTTT
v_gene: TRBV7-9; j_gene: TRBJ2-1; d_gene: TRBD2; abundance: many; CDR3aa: CASSSRGGGNEQFF; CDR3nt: TGTGCCAGCAGCTCACGTGGGGGGGGGAATGAGCAGTTCTTC
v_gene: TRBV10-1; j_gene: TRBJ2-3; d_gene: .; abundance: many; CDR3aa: CASNVPQGKLPTDTQYF; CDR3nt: TGCGCCAGTAATGTTCCACAGGGAAAACTCCCCACAGATACGCAGTATTTT
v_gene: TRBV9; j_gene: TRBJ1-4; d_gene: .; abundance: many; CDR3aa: CASSVGVANEKLFF; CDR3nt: TGTGCCAGCAGCGTAGGAGTTGCTAATGAAAAACTGTTTTTT
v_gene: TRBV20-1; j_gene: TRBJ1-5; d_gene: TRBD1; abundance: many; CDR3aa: CSARAPPGQGIGGDSNQPQHF; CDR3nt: TGCAGTGCTAGAGCCCCACCGGGACAGGGAATCGGAGGCGATAGCAATCAGCCCCAGCATTTT
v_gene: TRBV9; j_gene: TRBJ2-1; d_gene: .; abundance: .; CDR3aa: CASSGRDPSYNEQFF; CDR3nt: TGTGCCAGCAGCGGCCGGGATCCCTCCTACAATGAGCAGTTCTTC
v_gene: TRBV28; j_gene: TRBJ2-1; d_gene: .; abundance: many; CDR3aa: CASSLYSYNEQFF; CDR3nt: TGTGCCAGCAGTTTATACAGCTACAATGAGCAGTTCTTC
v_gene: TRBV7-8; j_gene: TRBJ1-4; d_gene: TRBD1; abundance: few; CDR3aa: CASSRRDSEKLFF; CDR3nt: TGTGCCAGCAGCCGCCGGGACAGTGAAAAACTGTTTTTT
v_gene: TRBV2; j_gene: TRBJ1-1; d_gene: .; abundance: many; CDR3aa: CAAASQGTEAFF; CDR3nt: TGTGCCGCCGCGAGTCAGGGCACTGAAGCTTTCTTT
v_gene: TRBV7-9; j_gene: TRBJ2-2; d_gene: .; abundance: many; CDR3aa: CASSPGAGVTGELFF; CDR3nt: TGTGCCAGCAGCCCCGGCGCCGGGGTGACCGGGGAGCTGTTTTTT
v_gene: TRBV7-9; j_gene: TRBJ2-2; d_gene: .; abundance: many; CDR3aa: CASSWVPGELFF; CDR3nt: TGTGCCAGCTCTTGGGTACCCGGGGAGCTGTTTTTT
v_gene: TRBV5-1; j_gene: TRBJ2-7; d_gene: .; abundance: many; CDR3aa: CASSLGPLYEQYF; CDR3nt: TGCGCCAGCAGCTTGGGACCCCTCTACGAGCAGTACTTC
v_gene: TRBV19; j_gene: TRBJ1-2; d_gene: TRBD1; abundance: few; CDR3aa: CASFQQGAAIGYTF; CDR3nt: TGTGCCAGTTTCCAACAGGGGGCTGCTATTGGCTACACCTTC
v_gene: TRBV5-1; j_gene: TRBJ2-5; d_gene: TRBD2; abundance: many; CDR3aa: CASSLGGLAGEETQYF; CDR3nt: TGCGCCAGCAGCTTGGGTGGACTAGCGGGGGAAGAGACCCAGTACTTC
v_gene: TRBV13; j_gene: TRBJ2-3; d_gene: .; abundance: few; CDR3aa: CASSWDTDTQYF; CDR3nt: TGTGCCAGCAGCTGGGACACAGATACGCAGTATTTT
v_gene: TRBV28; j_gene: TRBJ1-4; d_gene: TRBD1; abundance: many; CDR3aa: CASRPTGRWEKLFF; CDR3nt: TGTGCCAGCAGACCGACAGGGAGGTGGGAAAAACTGTTTTTT
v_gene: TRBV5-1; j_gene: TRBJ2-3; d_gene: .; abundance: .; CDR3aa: CASSPWTVGTDTQYF; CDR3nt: TGCGCCAGCAGCCCTTGGACAGTCGGCACAGATACGCAGTATTTT
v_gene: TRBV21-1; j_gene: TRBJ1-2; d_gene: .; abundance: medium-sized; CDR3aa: CASSNRSNYGYTF; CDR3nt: TGTGCCAGCAGCAACCGGAGCAACTATGGCTACACCTTC
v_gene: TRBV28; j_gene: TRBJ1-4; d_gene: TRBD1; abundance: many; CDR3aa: CASSLSSGGGEKLFF; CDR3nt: TGTGCCAGCAGTTTATCGTCAGGGGGCGGTGAAAAACTGTTTTTT
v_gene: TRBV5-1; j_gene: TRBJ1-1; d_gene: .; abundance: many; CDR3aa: CASSLAPGNTEAFF; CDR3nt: TGCGCCAGCAGCTTGGCCCCAGGGAACACTGAAGCTTTCTTT
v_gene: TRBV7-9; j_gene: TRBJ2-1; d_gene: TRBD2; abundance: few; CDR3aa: CASSVRPSGGSYNEQFF; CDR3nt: TGTGCCAGCAGCGTAAGGCCTAGCGGGGGATCTTACAATGAGCAGTTCTTC
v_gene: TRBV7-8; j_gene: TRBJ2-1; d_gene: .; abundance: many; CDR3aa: CASSPTRGNEQFF; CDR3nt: TGTGCCAGCAGCCCGACCCGAGGCAATGAGCAGTTCTTC
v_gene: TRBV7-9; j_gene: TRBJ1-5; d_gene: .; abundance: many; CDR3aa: CASSGTSAGNQPQHF; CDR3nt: TGTGCCAGCAGCGGGACTTCGGCGGGCAATCAGCCCCAGCATTTT
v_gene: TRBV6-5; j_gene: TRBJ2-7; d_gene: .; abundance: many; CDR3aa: CASSIARGAHEQYF; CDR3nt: TGTGCCAGCAGTATAGCCCGGGGGGCCCACGAGCAGTACTTC
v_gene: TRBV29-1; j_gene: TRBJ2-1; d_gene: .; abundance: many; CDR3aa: CSVDYYSEQFF; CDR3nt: TGCAGCGTTGATTACTACTCTGAGCAGTTCTTC